The rows below give T cell receptor beta chains drawn from one sample of a study of blood T cell repertoires in COVID-19. Data came from immunoSEQ multiplex PCR; TCRdb stores just in-frame clones and leaves some out. Of about 35,000 clones listed, about 87% are singletons. Sequencing was performed on peripheral blood. Receptor source: an elderly man with active COVID-19. Both conserved end residues are part of each CDR3.

v_gene: TRBV5-1; len: 18; j_gene: TRBJ1-3; CDR3aa: CASSLAGVWGRSGNTIYF
v_gene: TRBV9; len: 14; j_gene: TRBJ1-1; CDR3aa: CASSSGGPNTEAFF
v_gene: TRBV4-3; len: 15; j_gene: TRBJ2-2; CDR3aa: CASGGQGLPSGELFF
v_gene: TRBV19; len: 14; j_gene: TRBJ1-5; CDR3aa: CASNTGYSNQPQHF
v_gene: TRBV9; len: 14; j_gene: TRBJ2-5; CDR3aa: CASSVGGVQETQYF
v_gene: TRBV19; len: 15; j_gene: TRBJ1-3; CDR3aa: CASSVPGQGLPTIYF
v_gene: TRBV7-2; len: 15; j_gene: TRBJ2-1; CDR3aa: CASQKREEGYNEQFF
v_gene: TRBV6-5; len: 12; j_gene: TRBJ1-1; CDR3aa: CASRTGHSEAFF
v_gene: TRBV21-1; len: 19; j_gene: TRBJ1-6; CDR3aa: CANPGGGQDTADDNSPLHF
v_gene: TRBV19; len: 15; j_gene: TRBJ1-2; CDR3aa: CASSFSFLANYGYTF
v_gene: TRBV5-8; len: 14; j_gene: TRBJ2-3; CDR3aa: CASRLGGSTDTQYF
v_gene: TRBV21-1; len: 17; j_gene: TRBJ2-6; CDR3aa: CASSKKQTVSGANVLTF
v_gene: TRBV6-6; len: 15; j_gene: TRBJ2-5; CDR3aa: CASSYSRGGGETQYF
v_gene: TRBV24-1; len: 15; j_gene: TRBJ2-3; CDR3aa: CATRPGQGFGDTQYF
v_gene: TRBV14; len: 15; j_gene: TRBJ2-7; CDR3aa: CASSQVGGRTYEQYF
v_gene: TRBV11-2; len: 15; j_gene: TRBJ1-4; CDR3aa: CASSPEGGRWEKLFF
v_gene: TRBV5-1; len: 14; j_gene: TRBJ2-7; CDR3aa: CASSLPGRPYEQYF
v_gene: TRBV7-2; len: 15; j_gene: TRBJ1-2; CDR3aa: CASSLTGFANYGYTF
v_gene: TRBV2; len: 15; j_gene: TRBJ2-2; CDR3aa: CASRSGTANTGELFF
v_gene: TRBV7-2; len: 15; j_gene: TRBJ2-1; CDR3aa: CASSSDRGLYNEQFF
v_gene: TRBV7-2; len: 13; j_gene: TRBJ2-7; CDR3aa: CASSLSDYSEQYF
v_gene: TRBV25-1; len: 14; j_gene: TRBJ1-1; CDR3aa: CASSDFTVRTEAFF
v_gene: TRBV2; len: 13; j_gene: TRBJ2-2; CDR3aa: CASSELSTGELFF
v_gene: TRBV10-2; len: 13; j_gene: TRBJ1-2; CDR3aa: CASRGQEYYGYTF
v_gene: TRBV10-3; len: 13; j_gene: TRBJ2-7; CDR3aa: CAIGTGIGYEQYF
v_gene: TRBV11-3; len: 14; j_gene: TRBJ2-2; CDR3aa: CASTGTSGHGELFF
v_gene: TRBV7-9; len: 16; j_gene: TRBJ1-2; CDR3aa: CASSGTPDLANYGYTF
v_gene: TRBV5-6; len: 12; j_gene: TRBJ2-2; CDR3aa: CASSLNRGELFF
v_gene: TRBV20-1; len: 12; j_gene: TRBJ2-7; CDR3aa: CSASDGPYEQYF
v_gene: TRBV28; len: 16; j_gene: TRBJ1-5; CDR3aa: CASSLWTGPQNQPQHF
v_gene: TRBV7-9; len: 14; j_gene: TRBJ1-1; CDR3aa: CASSFVGRGTEAFF
v_gene: TRBV7-9; len: 13; j_gene: TRBJ2-2; CDR3aa: CAILPQNTGELFF
v_gene: TRBV6-2/TRBV6-3; len: 14; j_gene: TRBJ2-7; CDR3aa: CASSARGVSYEQYF
v_gene: TRBV7-2; len: 15; j_gene: TRBJ2-2; CDR3aa: CASSLALGGTGELFF
v_gene: TRBV7-9; len: 13; j_gene: TRBJ1-1; CDR3aa: CASSSTGLGEAFF
v_gene: TRBV5-6; len: 15; j_gene: TRBJ2-5; CDR3aa: CASGFPGTAQETQYF
v_gene: TRBV4-3; len: 16; j_gene: TRBJ2-1; CDR3aa: CASSLDTGTGNNEQFF
v_gene: TRBV27; len: 20; j_gene: TRBJ2-3; CDR3aa: CASSLRVPTGLAGVSDTQYF
v_gene: TRBV4-3; len: 16; j_gene: TRBJ1-5; CDR3aa: CASSQDLGPTPQPQHF
v_gene: TRBV7-9; len: 13; j_gene: TRBJ1-1; CDR3aa: CASSVQANTEAFF
v_gene: TRBV7-9; len: 15; j_gene: TRBJ1-4; CDR3aa: CASSLGTTETEKLFF
v_gene: TRBV28; len: 12; j_gene: TRBJ1-1; CDR3aa: CASTGSRTEAFF
v_gene: TRBV9; len: 18; j_gene: TRBJ2-7; CDR3aa: CASSDPGTSGAHDYEQYF